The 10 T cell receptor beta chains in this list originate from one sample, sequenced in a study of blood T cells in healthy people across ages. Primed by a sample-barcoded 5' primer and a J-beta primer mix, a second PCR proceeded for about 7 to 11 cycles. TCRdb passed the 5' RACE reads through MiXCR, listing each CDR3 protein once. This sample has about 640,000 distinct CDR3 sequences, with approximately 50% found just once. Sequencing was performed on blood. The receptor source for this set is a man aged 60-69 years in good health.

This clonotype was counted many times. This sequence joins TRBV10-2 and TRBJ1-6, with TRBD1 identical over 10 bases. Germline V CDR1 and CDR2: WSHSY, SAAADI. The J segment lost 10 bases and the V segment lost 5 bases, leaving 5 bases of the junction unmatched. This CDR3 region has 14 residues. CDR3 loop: CASSLDRGQSPLHF. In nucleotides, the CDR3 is TGCGCCAGCAGTCTCGACAGGGGGCAATCACCCCTCCACTTT.

CDR3 amino acids: CASSFRQGGGELFF. The DNA for the CDR3 is TGTGCCAGCAGTTTCCGGCAGGGTGGCGGGGAGCTGTTTTTT. The V and J genes are TRBV12-3 or TRBV12-4 and TRBJ2-2; possible D gene TRBD1, 5 bases. The CDR3 spans 14 residues. The germline V and J ends were trimmed by 3 bases and 7 bases, with 12 bases remaining between them.

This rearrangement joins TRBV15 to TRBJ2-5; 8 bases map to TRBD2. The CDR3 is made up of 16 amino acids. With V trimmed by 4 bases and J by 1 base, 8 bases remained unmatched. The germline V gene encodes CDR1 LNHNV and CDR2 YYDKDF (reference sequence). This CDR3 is CATSTGTRGLQETQYF. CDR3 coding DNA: TGTGCCACCAGCACCGGGACTAGGGGACTCCAAGAGACCCAGTACTTC.

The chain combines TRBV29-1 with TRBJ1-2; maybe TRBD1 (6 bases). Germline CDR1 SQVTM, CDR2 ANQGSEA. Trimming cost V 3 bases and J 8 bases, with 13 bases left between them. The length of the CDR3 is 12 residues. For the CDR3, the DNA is TGCAGCGTTGATATCCAGGGGAAGGGCTACACCTTC. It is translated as CSVDIQGKGYTF.

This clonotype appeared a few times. This CDR3 is CASSLSAGTDSYNEQFF. DNA for the CDR3: TGTGCCAGCTCACTCTCAGCCGGGACGGACTCCTACAATGAGCAGTTCTTC. The chain carries TRBV18 and TRBJ2-1; D possibly matches TRBD1 or TRBD2 (5 bases each). Germline CDR1 reads KGHSH; CDR2 reads LQKENI. The V end lost 4 bases, the J end lost 0 bases, and 16 bases lay between the germline ends. The CDR3 runs 17 residues.

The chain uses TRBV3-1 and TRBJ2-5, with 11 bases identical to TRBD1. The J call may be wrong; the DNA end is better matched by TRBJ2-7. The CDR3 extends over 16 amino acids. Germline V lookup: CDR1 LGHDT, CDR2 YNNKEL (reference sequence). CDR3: CASSQAGTGGIDEQYF. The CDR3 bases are TGTGCCAGCAGCCAAGCTGGGACAGGGGGTATCGACGAGCAGTACTTC.

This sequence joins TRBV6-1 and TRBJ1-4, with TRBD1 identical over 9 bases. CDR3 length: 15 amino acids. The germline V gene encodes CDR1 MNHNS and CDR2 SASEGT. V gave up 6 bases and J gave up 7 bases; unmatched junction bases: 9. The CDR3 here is CASRLPGQGFEKLFF. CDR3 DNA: TGTGCCAGCAGGCTCCCGGGACAGGGCTTTGAAAAACTGTTTTTT.

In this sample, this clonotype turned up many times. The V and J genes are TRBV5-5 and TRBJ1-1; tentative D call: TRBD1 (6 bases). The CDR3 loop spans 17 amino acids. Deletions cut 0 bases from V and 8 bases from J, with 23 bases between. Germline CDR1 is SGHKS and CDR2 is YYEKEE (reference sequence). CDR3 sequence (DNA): TGTGCCAGCAGCTTGGTCGGTGGGGGCAGACAGCGATTGGAAGCTTTCTTT. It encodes CASSLVGGGRQRLEAFF. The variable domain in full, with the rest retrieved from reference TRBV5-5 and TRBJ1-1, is DAGVTQSPTHLIKTRGQQVTLRCSPISGHKSVSWYQQVLGQGPQFIFQYYEKEERGRGNFPDRFSARQFPNYSSELNVNALLLGDSALYLCASSLVGGGRQRLEAFFGQGTRLTVV.

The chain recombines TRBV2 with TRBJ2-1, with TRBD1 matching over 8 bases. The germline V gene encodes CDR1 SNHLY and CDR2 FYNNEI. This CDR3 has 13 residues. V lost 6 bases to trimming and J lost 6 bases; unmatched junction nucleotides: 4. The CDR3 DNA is TGTGCCAGCAGGGGGACAGGAACCAATGAGCAGTTCTTC. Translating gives CASRGTGTNEQFF.

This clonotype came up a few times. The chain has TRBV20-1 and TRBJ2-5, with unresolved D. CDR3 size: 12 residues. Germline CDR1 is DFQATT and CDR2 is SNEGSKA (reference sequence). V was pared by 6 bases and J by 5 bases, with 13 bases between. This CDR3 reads CSATDRMETQYF. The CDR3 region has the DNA TGCAGTGCGACCGATCGTATGGAGACCCAGTACTTC.